The 23 T cell receptor beta chains listed next were all sequenced from one sample in a study of T-cell reconstitution after alpha-beta-depleted transplantation in children. Unique molecular identifiers were incorporated during preparation of the TCRbeta library. Via MiXCR, TCRdb re-called the PCR reads, giving one row per CDR3 protein. Seen here are 610,000 or so distinct CDR3 sequences, roughly 27% observed once, and the top ten hold 30% to 45%. Sequenced material: PBMCs, taken before TCRalphabeta/CD19-depleted stem cell transplant. The source of these receptors is a boy younger than two with Wiskott-Aldrich syndrome, due to receive a stem cell transplant.

The chain uses TRBV27 and TRBJ2-7; TRBD1 matches at 7 bases. This CDR3 contains 14 residues. CDR1 is MNHEY, CDR2 SMNVEV, per germline (reference sequence). V lost 4 bases to trimming and J lost 2 bases; unmatched junction nucleotides: 5. CDR3 nucleotides: TGTGCCAGCAGTTCCCAAGGGGGCCCCTACGAGCAGTACTTC. Residues: CASSSQGGPYEQYF.

The chain combines TRBV20-1 with TRBJ2-1, with D possibly being TRBD2 (5 bases). Germline V lookup: CDR1 DFQATT, CDR2 SNEGSKA (reference sequence). The CDR3 is 14 amino acids. V lost 5 bases to trimming and J lost 0 bases, with 11 bases between them. In DNA, the CDR3 is TGCAGTGCTGAAAGTGGGAGCTCCTACAATGAGCAGTTCTTC. This gives the protein CSAESGSSYNEQFF.

The sample holds a few counts of this clonotype. The rearrangement uses TRBV6-2 or TRBV6-3 and TRBJ2-1, with D maybe TRBD1 (5 bases). In germline, CDR1 is MNHEY, CDR2 SVGEGT. The CDR3 extends over 13 amino acids. V was trimmed by 2 bases and J by 5 bases, leaving 7 bases between them. CDR3 bases: TGTGCCAGCAGTTACAGGGGCAACAATGAGCAGTTCTTC. Translated: CASSYRGNNEQFF.

This clonotype was picked up a small number of times. The CDR3 loop is CATSDSPGQTKQYF. CDR3 in DNA: TGTGCCACCAGTGATTCGCCGGGACAAACGAAGCAGTATTTT. The chain employs TRBV24-1 and TRBJ2-3; a possible D gene is TRBD1 (6 bases). Per germline, CDR1 KGHDR and CDR2 SFDVKD. The CDR3 loop spans 14 amino acids. V lost 2 bases to trimming and J lost 11 bases, with 16 bases between them.

J is TRBJ2-1 and V is TRBV5-1, with 12 bases identical to TRBD2. Trimming removed 0 bases from V and 9 bases from J; junction bases left unmatched: 7. The CDR3 is 16 amino acids. CDR1 is SGHRS, CDR2 YFSETQ, per germline. CDR3 coding DNA: TGCGCCAGCAGCTTGGAACTAGCGGGAGGTTCGGGTGAGCAGTTCTTC. As protein: CASSLELAGGSGEQFF.

This clonotype was seen more than once but under ten times. V is TRBV3-1 and J is TRBJ2-7, with a weak D call TRBD1 (6 bases). The CDR3 covers 14 residues. V gave up 2 bases and J gave up 1 base, with 9 bases separating them. Germline V lookup: CDR1 LGHDT, CDR2 YNNKEL (reference sequence). The CDR3 protein is CASSQPGQSYEQYF. In DNA form, the CDR3 reads TGTGCCAGCAGCCAACCGGGACAATCCTACGAGCAGTACTTC.

The gene calls are TRBV5-1 and TRBJ2-7, with D uncertain. V lost 7 bases and J 0 bases, leaving 14 bases between the germline ends. The CDR3 totals 14 residues. Germline values: CDR1 SGHRS, CDR2 YFSETQ. The CDR3 region is CASAGDPYSYEQYF. The CDR3 DNA follows: TGCGCCAGCGCTGGTGACCCCTACTCCTACGAGCAGTACTTC.

This rearrangement joins TRBV4-1 to TRBJ1-5, with 8 bases lining up with TRBD1. CDR1 and CDR2 (germline): MGHRA, YSYEKL. The CDR3 spans 15 residues. With 4 bases clipped from V and 2 bases from J, the junction kept 4 bases outside the gene matches. The CDR3 sequence: CASSPEQGGNQPQHF. The CDR3 nucleotides read TGCGCCAGCAGCCCAGAACAGGGGGGCAATCAGCCCCAGCATTTT.

The CDR3 DNA follows: TGCGCCAGCAGCTTGATGTTAACGGCCAGTAGCACAGATACGCAGTATTTT. It yields the protein CASSLMLTASSTDTQYF. The rearrangement links TRBV5-1 to TRBJ2-3; D call uncertain. The CDR3 runs 17 residues. The germline gives CDR1 SGHRS, CDR2 YFSETQ. V lost 1 base, J lost 0 bases, and 15 bases lay in between.

This clonotype was seen a few times. V usage is TRBV5-6 and J usage is TRBJ2-3, with D possibly matching TRBD2 (6 bases). V lost 1 base and J lost 0, with 12 bases in between. The CDR3 has 16 amino acids. Per the germline V gene, CDR1 is SGHDT and CDR2 is YYEEEE. CDR3 protein: CASSLSLGTSTDTQYF. The CDR3 nucleotides are TGTGCCAGCAGCTTGTCTCTTGGGACTAGCACAGATACGCAGTATTTT.

This clonotype was seen more than once but under ten times. The chain has TRBV5-6 and TRBJ1-3; 9 bases are a match to TRBD1. The CDR3 consists of 15 residues. V gave up 4 bases and J gave up 6 bases; unmatched junction bases: 8. Germline loops: CDR1 SGHDT, CDR2 YYEEEE. The CDR3 DNA sequence: TGTGCCAGCAGCCCCTGGACAGGGGATCCAAACACCATATATTTT. Translation gives CASSPWTGDPNTIYF.

Points on this clonotype: One base away lies a much larger clone, so this may be a sequencing read error. V usage is TRBV29-1 and J usage is TRBJ2-2; D gene unclear. V was trimmed by 6 bases and J by 2 bases, leaving 10 bases between them. Germline V lookup: CDR1 SQVTM, CDR2 ANQGSEA. The CDR3 runs 13 residues. The CDR3 region has the DNA TGCAGCGTCGTGGACCCCAACACCGGGGAGCTGTTTTTT. Protein product: CSVVDPNTGELFF.

In its sample, this clonotype was seen a few times. In nucleotides, the CDR3 is TGTGCCAGCAGCCTTCTAGAGGCGCAGTATTTT. It is translated as CASSLLEAQYF. This chain links TRBV12-3 or TRBV12-4 with TRBJ2-3; D is unresolved. The CDR3 loop spans 11 amino acids. V dropped 6 bases and J dropped 10 bases, with 11 bases sitting between them.

The chain couples TRBV5-1 to TRBJ2-7, with a weak D call TRBD1 (6 bases). Trimming shortened V by 5 bases and J by 6 bases, and 15 bases separated the two germline ends. The CDR3 contains 13 residues. Per germline, CDR1 SGHRS and CDR2 YFSETQ. CDR3: CASSQKQGSEQYF. The CDR3 DNA reads TGCGCCAGCAGTCAAAAACAGGGATCCGAGCAGTACTTC.

The chain has TRBV3-1 and TRBJ2-7, with D possibly matching TRBD1 (5 bases). The germline V and J ends were trimmed by 0 bases and 5 bases, with 11 bases remaining between them. The germline CDR1 and CDR2 sequences are LGHDT and YNNKEL (reference sequence). CDR3 length: 14 residues. CDR3 DNA: TGTGCCAGCAGCCAAGATATTGCCAGGGACGAGCAGTACTTC. Translation: CASSQDIARDEQYF.

The gene calls are TRBV14 and TRBJ2-3; 9 nucleotides align to TRBD1. The V and J ends lost 0 bases and 5 bases, in that order; junction bases with no gene match: 9. Germline V gives CDR1 SGHDN, CDR2 FVKESK. There are 17 residues in the CDR3. This chain's CDR3 is CASSQDRGTGGIDTQYF. The CDR3 nucleotides read TGTGCCAGCAGCCAAGATCGAGGAACAGGGGGCATAGATACGCAGTATTTT. Full variable domain (missing parts from reference TRBV14 and TRBJ2-3): EAGVTQFPSHSVIEKGQTVTLRCDPISGHDNLYWYRRVMGKEIKFLLHFVKESKQDESGMPNNRFLAERTGGTYSTLKVQPAELEDSGVYFCASSQDRGTGGIDTQYFGPGTRLTVL.

This clonotype was found a few times. This chain joins TRBV20-1 and TRBJ1-1; tentative D call: TRBD1 (5 bases). V was cut by 5 bases and J by 5 bases, with 12 bases left in between. This CDR3 spans 12 amino acids. Germline values: CDR1 DFQATT, CDR2 SNEGSKA (reference sequence). CDR3 coding DNA: TGCAGTGCTGCAGGGTTGGGAACTGAAGCTTTCTTT. This gives the protein CSAAGLGTEAFF.

The V call is TRBV27, the J call TRBJ2-7; D may be TRBD1 (6 bases). Trimming took off 8 bases at V and 5 bases at J, with 13 bases between the two ends. CDR3 length: 12 amino acids. The germline V gene has CDR1 MNHEY and CDR2 SMNVEV (reference sequence). CDR3 in DNA: TGTGCCAGCGTAGACAGGTTCGACGAGCAGTACTTC. Protein sequence: CASVDRFDEQYF.

This clonotype occurred a few times. The chain combines TRBV2 with TRBJ1-2, with 8 bases identical to TRBD1. With 0 bases clipped from V and 6 bases from J, the junction kept 6 bases outside the gene matches. This CDR3 has 15 residues. Looked up from germline, CDR1 is SNHLY and CDR2 is FYNNEI. CDR3 DNA sequence: TGTGCCAGCAGTGAAGCCTATCAGGGGGCTGATGGCTACACCTTC. Protein: CASSEAYQGADGYTF.

The chain combines TRBV14 with TRBJ2-6; 7 bases align to TRBD1. With 2 bases clipped from V and 9 bases from J, the junction kept 10 bases outside the gene matches. In germline, CDR1 is SGHDN, CDR2 FVKESK. The CDR3 totals 16 residues. The CDR3 sequence: CASSQSLDRDDNVLTF. The DNA for the CDR3 is TGTGCCAGCAGCCAATCCCTCGACAGGGACGACAACGTCCTGACTTTC.

The chain has TRBV11-2 and TRBJ2-3; D might be TRBD1 (5 bases). The germline V and J ends were trimmed by 1 base and 7 bases, with 9 bases remaining between them. Germline V lookup: CDR1 SGHAT, CDR2 FQNNGV. The CDR3 has 13 residues. The CDR3 DNA is TGTGCCAGCAGCTTAGCTACAGGCTATACGCAGTATTTT. It codes for CASSLATGYTQYF.

The V call is TRBV9, the J call TRBJ1-6; 9 positions match TRBD1. The CDR3 totals 15 residues. Germline V lookup: CDR1 SGDLS, CDR2 YYNGEE. The trim removed 1 base at V and 9 bases at J, leaving 5 bases unmatched. Here the CDR3 reads CASSVTDRGSSPLHF. CDR3 nucleotides: TGTGCCAGCAGCGTAACCGACAGGGGGAGTTCACCCCTCCACTTT.

The chain carries TRBV30 and TRBJ2-4; possible D gene TRBD2, 6 bases. The CDR3 spans 13 residues. Germline V lookup: CDR1 GTSNPN, CDR2 SVGIG (reference sequence). Trimming shortened V by 4 bases and J by 3 bases, and 10 bases separated the two germline ends. In DNA, the CDR3 is TGTGCCTGGAAGACTAGAGTCAAAAACATTCAGTACTTC. This encodes CAWKTRVKNIQYF.